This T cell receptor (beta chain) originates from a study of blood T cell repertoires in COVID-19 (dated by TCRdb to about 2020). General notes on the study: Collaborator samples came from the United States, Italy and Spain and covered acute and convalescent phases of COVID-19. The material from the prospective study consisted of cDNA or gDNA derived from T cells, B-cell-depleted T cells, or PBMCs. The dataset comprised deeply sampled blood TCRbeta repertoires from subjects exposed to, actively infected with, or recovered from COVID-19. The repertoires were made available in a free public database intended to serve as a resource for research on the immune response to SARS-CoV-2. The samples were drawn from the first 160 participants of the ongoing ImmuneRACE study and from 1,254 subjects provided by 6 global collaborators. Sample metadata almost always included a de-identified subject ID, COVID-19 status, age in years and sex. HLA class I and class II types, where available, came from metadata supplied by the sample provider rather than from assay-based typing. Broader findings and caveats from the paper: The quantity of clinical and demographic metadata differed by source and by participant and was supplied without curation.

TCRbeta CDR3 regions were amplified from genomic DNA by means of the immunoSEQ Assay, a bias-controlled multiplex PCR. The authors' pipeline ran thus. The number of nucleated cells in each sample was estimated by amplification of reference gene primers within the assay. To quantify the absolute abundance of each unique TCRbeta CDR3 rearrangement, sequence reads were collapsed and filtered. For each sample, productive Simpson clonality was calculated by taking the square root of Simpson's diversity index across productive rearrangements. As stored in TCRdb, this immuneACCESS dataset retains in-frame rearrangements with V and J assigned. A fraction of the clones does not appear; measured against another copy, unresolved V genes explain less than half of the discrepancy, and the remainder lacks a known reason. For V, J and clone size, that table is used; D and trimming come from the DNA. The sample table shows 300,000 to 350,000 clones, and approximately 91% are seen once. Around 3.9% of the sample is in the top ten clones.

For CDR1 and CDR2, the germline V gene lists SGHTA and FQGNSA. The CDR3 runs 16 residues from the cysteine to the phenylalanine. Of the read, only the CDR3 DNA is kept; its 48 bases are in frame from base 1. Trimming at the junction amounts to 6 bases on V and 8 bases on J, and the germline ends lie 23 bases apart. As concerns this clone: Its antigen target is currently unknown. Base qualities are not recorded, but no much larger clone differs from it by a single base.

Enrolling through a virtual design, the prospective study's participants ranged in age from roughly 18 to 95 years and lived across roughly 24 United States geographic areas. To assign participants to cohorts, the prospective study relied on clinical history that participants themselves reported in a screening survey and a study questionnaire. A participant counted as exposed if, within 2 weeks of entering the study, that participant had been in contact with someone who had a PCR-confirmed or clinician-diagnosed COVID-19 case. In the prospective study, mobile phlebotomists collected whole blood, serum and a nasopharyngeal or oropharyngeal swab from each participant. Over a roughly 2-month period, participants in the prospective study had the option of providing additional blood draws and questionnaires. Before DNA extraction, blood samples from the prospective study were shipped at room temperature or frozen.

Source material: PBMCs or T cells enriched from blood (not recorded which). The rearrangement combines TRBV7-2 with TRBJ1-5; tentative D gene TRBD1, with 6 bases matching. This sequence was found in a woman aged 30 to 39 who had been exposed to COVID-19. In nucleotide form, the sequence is TGTGCCAGCAGTCACGCCATCAGGGGCGCTTTGAAGCCCCAGCATTTT. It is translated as CASSHAIRGALKPQHF.